The sequence of this T cell receptor beta chain was determined in a study of T-cell memory formation after mild COVID-19. At the level of the study: Among the donors, TCR clusters were largely specific to each donor.

This clonotype was picked up a small number of times. Its antigen is as yet unknown. General study findings and limits: Memory sampled before infection contained some responding clones, suggesting cross-reactive memory joined.

Each CDR3 protein is one row after TCRdb ran MiXCR on the 5' RACE reads. The table includes about half a million distinct CDR3 sequences, 15% to 20% detected once. Material: PBMCs or a T cell subset sorted from them (not recorded which). The TCR comes from an adult woman who had mild COVID-19 (a few samples of this study predate the infection). Cell type and time point are not known.

CDR3 protein: CASSPASGGEQFF. The CDR3 nucleotides are TGCGCCAGCAGCCCTGCCTCAGGAGGTGAGCAGTTCTTC. The J gene is TRBJ2-1, the V gene TRBV5-1, with D perhaps TRBD2 (5 bases). This CDR3 has 13 residues. V was pared by 4 bases and J by 9 bases, with 14 bases between. Looked up from germline, CDR1 is SGHRS and CDR2 is YFSETQ.